The sequence of this TCR beta chain was determined in a study of graft-versus-host responses after intestinal transplantation. Germline V gene lookup returns CDR1 SGHDT and CDR2 YYEEEE. V lost 4 bases and J 3 bases, leaving 14 bases between the germline ends. The CDR3 is 15 amino acids. Profiled with immunoSEQ multiplex PCR; TCRdb holds only in-frame clones, not every one. Found here are about 13,000 clones, roughly four fifths of them singletons; the top ten hold about 23%. The genes are TRBV5-6 and TRBJ1-5, with D possibly matching TRBD1 (5 bases). The specimen comprised PBMCs, sampled after intestinal transplantation. The source of this sequence is a human patient who received an intestinal transplant, so some T cells may come from the graft donor. As DNA, the CDR3 is TGTGCCAGCAGCCCCGGGTGGGGGAACAATCAGCCCCAGCATTTT. Encoded protein: CASSPGWGNNQPQHF.